This T cell receptor beta chain was captured by sequencing in a study of T cells in Graves' hyperthyroidism and ophthalmopathy (dated by TCRdb to the late 2010s). The study in broad terms: Peripheral blood was sampled at the time of initial diagnosis, prior to any treatment. To identify distinguishing TCR V-J signatures, a discovery cohort of 95 to 100 patients was used, comprising approximately 40 with Graves' ophthalmopathy and around 57 with stable Graves' hyperthyroidism. An independent validation cohort of 18 to 20 hyperthyroidism patients and approximately 16 patients who later progressed to ophthalmopathy tested prospective prediction of ophthalmopathy. The 75 to 100 discovery patients were divided at random into training and test sets in a 7:3 ratio. The study also compared thyroid tissue and blood T-cell repertoires from several Graves' hyperthyroidism patients. After blood sampling, hyperthyroidism patients were treated with methimazole at a starting dose of 30 mg daily, and ophthalmopathy patients were treated with high-dose intravenous methylprednisolone. The paper reports TCR Vbeta CDR3 sequencing of approximately 130 peripheral blood samples: approximately 41 ophthalmopathy, under 80 hyperthyroidism and some 17 progressor patients.

Moderately to severely active disease, a Clinical Activity Score of at least 3, a NOSPECS grade of at least 4, and a duration under 3 months were present in ophthalmopathy patients. Exclusion was applied to patients with uncontrolled infections, other autoimmune diseases, pregnancy or lactation. Diagnoses were based on clinical symptoms, serum thyroxine and TRAb, thyroid ultrasound and orbital computed tomography. Ficoll-Paque density gradient centrifugation was used to isolate PBMCs from under 11 ml of fresh peripheral blood. Total RNA was extracted with Trizol reagent, and quality was checked on an Agilent 2100 Bioanalyzer. The germline V gene (reference sequence) provides CDR1 SEHNR and CDR2 FQNEAQ. The CDR3 holds 15 amino acids from the cysteine to the phenylalanine. CDR3 DNA only is kept here, 45 bases in frame from base 1. V trim: 7 bases; J trim: 1 base; unmatched bases: 8. General findings and caveats noted by the study authors: Sample size was not statistically predetermined, and investigators were not blinded to group allocation. Most expanded thyroid clonotypes (frequency above 0.001) were also detected in blood, suggesting blood repertoires may reflect thyroid immune responses. In validation, progression to ophthalmopathy was predicted by the model with nearly 71% sensitivity and roughly 76% specificity, a median of approximately 6.5 months before onset. A model built on a 13 V-J signature distinguished ophthalmopathy from stable hyperthyroidism, reaching approximately 89% sensitivity and approximately 81% specificity in cross-validation and 80%/75% in testing.

This clonotype occurred many times. Its antigen remains unidentified. Within one base of it there is no much larger clone, and no base qualities were kept. The TCR beta CDR3 regions were amplified from RNA transcripts. The TCR CDR3 was subjected to a first round of RT-PCR using the HTBI primer set and the Qiagen OneStep RT-PCR kit. A second multiplex PCR round built the libraries, followed by size selection and purification. The libraries were sequenced on an Illumina HiSeq2000 using paired-end 100 bp reads. Per the original workflow: SOAPnuke was used to process the raw data, throwing out any read that contained adapters or uncalled bases, had a mean Phred below 15, or lacked an exact constant-primer or identifier match. High-quality paired reads were merged using COPE v1.2.5, and each unique nucleotide sequence was defined as a clonotype. MiTCR v1.1 was used to align the clonotypes against IMGT TRBV, TRBD and TRBJ reference segments. Analysis was restricted to V-J combinations with a frequency above 0.0001, which covered 98% to 99.2% of repertoires. The TCS score was defined as the ratio of F50 (clonal expansion) to E x V (chaos), calculated using BLOSUM62-based TCRdist between CDR3 peptides within each V-J. Welch's t-statistics and random forest reduced just over 500 V-J features to fewer than 15, which were used in a naive Bayes classifier (R e1071). TCRdb reprocessed the public reads (quality trimming at Q25 with fastp, clone calling with MiXCR) and kept in-frame beta chains. Each record represents a unique CDR3 protein, reported with the most common genes and DNA among its rows. V and J calls and clone size were set by TCRdb, not the authors. The sample table records about 400,000 distinct CDR3 sequences; around 15% of these occur just once. Jointly, the top ten make up around 19% of the sample.

The source is a woman younger than 45 with Graves' ophthalmopathy. The rearranged chain carries TRBV7-9 and TRBJ2-7; TRBD2 agrees with 9 junctional bases. The specimen was blood. The CDR3 in this case is CASKAGGIGSYEQYF. The bases read TGTGCCAGCAAGGCGGGGGGGATTGGGTCCTACGAGCAGTACTTC.